Below are 7 T cell receptor beta chains sequenced from a single sample in a study of cytomegalovirus exposure and HLA in healthy donors (dated by TCRdb to between 2016 and 2019). The library was generated by the immunoSEQ multiplex PCR assay. The multiplex PCR relied on a mix of 60 forward primers for TCR Vbeta segments and 13 reverse primers for TCR Jbeta segments. Sourced from immuneACCESS, this table was stored by TCRdb with only in-frame sequences that have V and J called. A share of the clones is absent; for the studies checked, an unresolved V gene accounts for under half, and the remainder has no known explanation. Here the sample has 150,000 or so clones; 65% to 85% occur a single time. The top ten clones comprise around 2.8% of the sample. Material for sequencing was PBMCs. The receptors here all came from a man younger than 30 in good health and CMV-seronegative.

V gene TRBV5-1 combines with J gene TRBJ1-2; 7 bases fit TRBD1. J was trimmed by 4 bases and V by 0 bases; bases with no gene match: 3. CDR1 and CDR2 from the germline V gene are SGHRS and YFSETQ. The CDR3 consists of 14 residues. The CDR3 region is CASSLGQGTYGYTF. CDR3 bases: TGCGCCAGCAGCTTGGGACAGGGTACCTATGGCTACACCTTC.

This rearrangement joins TRBV7-9 to TRBJ2-7; 7 nucleotides match TRBD1. Germline CDR1 SEHNR, CDR2 FQNEAQ (reference sequence). The CDR3 contains 14 residues. The chain's CDR3 is CSSSKTGAAYEQYF. For the CDR3, the DNA is TGTTCTAGCAGCAAAACAGGGGCGGCCTACGAGCAGTACTTC.

This clone appeared a few times. V and J are TRBV9 and TRBJ2-5; 7 bases align to TRBD2. The junction had 16 bases not matched to a gene; V was cut back by 0 bases and J by 5 bases. Germline CDR1 SGDLS, CDR2 YYNGEE. The CDR3 is 18 residues long. The CDR3, as DNA: TGTGCCAGCAGCGTAGGAGCAGTGGCTAGCGGCCCCCAGGAGACCCAGTACTTC. Translated, it gives CASSVGAVASGPQETQYF.

This clone was observed a single time. This sample includes further DNA sequences coding for the same CDR3. V is TRBV10-3 and J is TRBJ2-1; 10 nucleotides match TRBD2. CDR3 length equals 16 residues. Germline CDR1 is ENHRY and CDR2 is SYGVKD. The V and J ends lost 0 bases and 4 bases, in that order; junction bases with no gene match: 3. The CDR3 DNA sequence: TGTGCCATCAGTGAGTCGGGTAGCGGGGGGTACAATGAGCAGTTCTTC. It yields the protein CAISESGSGGYNEQFF.

The V gene is TRBV6-5, the J gene TRBJ2-7; TRBD1 matches 9 bases. CDR1 is MNHEY, CDR2 SVGAGI, per germline. The CDR3 is 13 residues long. Unmatched junction bases numbered 12, after V lost 6 bases and J lost 12 bases. DNA of the CDR3: TGTGCCAGCAGACGCTCCTCAGACAGGGGGTTGTACGTC. It is translated as CASRRSSDRGLYV.

A word on this clone: Other DNA sequences in this sample translate to the same CDR3. The V call is TRBV28, the J call TRBJ1-2, with 8 bases matching TRBD1. The V segment lost 9 bases and the J segment 5 bases; nucleotides outside the gene matches: 5. Germline assignment: CDR1 MDHEN and CDR2 SYDVKM. There are 12 residues in the CDR3. The DNA of the CDR3 is TGTGCCAGTGGACAGGGTGATTATGGCTACACCTTC. It translates to CASGQGDYGYTF.

V gene TRBV28 combines with J gene TRBJ1-5; D is uncertain. The V and J ends lost 6 bases and 6 bases respectively, with 9 bases between them. This CDR3 is built from 12 residues. CDR1 is MDHEN, CDR2 SYDVKM, per germline. As DNA, the CDR3 is TGTGCCAGCAGGTCCATCGGTCAGCCCCAGCATTTT. Protein sequence: CASRSIGQPQHF.